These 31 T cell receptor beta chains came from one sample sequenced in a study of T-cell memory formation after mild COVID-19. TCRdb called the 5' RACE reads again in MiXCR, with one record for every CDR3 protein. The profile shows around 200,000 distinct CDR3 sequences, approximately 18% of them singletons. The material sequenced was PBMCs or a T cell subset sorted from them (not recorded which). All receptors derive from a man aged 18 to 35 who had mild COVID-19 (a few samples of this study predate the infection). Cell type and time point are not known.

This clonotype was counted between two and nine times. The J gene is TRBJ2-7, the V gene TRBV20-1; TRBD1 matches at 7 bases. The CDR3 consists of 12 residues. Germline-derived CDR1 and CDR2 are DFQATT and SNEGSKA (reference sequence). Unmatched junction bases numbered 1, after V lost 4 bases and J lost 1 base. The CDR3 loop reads CSAMGQSYEQYF. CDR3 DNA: TGCAGTGCTATGGGACAGTCCTACGAGCAGTACTTC.

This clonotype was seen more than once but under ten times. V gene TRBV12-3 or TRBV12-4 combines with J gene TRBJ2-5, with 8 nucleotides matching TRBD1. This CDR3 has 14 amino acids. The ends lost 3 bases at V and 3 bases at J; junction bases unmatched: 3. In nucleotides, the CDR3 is TGTGCCAGCAGTTTCCGGGGACAGGAAGAGACCCAGTACTTC. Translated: CASSFRGQEETQYF.

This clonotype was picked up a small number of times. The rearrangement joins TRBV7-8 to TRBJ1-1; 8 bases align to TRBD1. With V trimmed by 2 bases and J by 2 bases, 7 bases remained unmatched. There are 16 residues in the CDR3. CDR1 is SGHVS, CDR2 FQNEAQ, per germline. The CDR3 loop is CASSLQWTGPNTEAFF. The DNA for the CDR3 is TGTGCCAGCAGCTTACAGTGGACAGGGCCTAACACTGAAGCTTTCTTT. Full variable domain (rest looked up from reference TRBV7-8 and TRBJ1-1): GAGVSQSPRYKVAKRGQDVALRCDPISGHVSLFWYQQALGQGPEFLTYFQNEAQLDKSGLPSDRFFAERPEGSVSTLKIQRTQQEDSAVYLCASSLQWTGPNTEAFFGQGTRLTVV.

The CDR3 region is CASSLRQDFYNEQFF. CDR3 nucleotide sequence: TGTGCCAGCAGCTTGAGGCAGGACTTCTACAATGAGCAGTTCTTC. This chain connects TRBV5-5 to TRBJ2-1, with D possibly being TRBD2 (5 bases). The CDR3 loop spans 15 amino acids. The V and J ends lost 1 base and 3 bases respectively, with 11 bases between them. Germline V gene sequence: CDR1 SGHKS, CDR2 YYEKEE (reference sequence).

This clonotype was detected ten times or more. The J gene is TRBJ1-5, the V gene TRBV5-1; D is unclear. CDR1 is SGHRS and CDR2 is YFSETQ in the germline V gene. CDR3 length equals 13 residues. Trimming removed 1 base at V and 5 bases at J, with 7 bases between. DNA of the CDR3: TGCGCCAGCAGCTTGACCGGGGATCAGCCCCAGCATTTT. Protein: CASSLTGDQPQHF.

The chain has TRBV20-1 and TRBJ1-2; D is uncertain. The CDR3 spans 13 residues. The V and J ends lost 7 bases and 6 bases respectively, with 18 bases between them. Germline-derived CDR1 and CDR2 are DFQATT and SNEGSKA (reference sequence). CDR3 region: CSDKPRGPHGYTF. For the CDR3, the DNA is TGCAGTGATAAACCCCGCGGCCCTCATGGCTACACCTTC.

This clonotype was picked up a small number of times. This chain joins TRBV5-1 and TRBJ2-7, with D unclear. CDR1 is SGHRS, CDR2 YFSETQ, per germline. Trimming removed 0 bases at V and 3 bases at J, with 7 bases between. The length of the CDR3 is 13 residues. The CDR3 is CASSLAADYEQYF. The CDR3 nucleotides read TGCGCCAGCAGCTTGGCGGCAGACTACGAGCAGTACTTC.

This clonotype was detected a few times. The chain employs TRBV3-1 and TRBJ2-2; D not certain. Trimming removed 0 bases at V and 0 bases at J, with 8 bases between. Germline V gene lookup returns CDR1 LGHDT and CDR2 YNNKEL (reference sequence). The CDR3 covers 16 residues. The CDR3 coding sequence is TGTGCCAGCAGCCAAGATGGGCCACCGAACACCGGGGAGCTGTTTTTT. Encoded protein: CASSQDGPPNTGELFF.

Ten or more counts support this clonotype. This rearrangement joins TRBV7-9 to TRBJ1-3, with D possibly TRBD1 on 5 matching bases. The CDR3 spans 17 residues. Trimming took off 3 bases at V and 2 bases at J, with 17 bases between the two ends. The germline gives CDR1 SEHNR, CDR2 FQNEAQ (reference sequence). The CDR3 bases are TGTGCCAGCAGCTTTCGGGGGACGATGTTGGCTGGAAACACCATATATTTT. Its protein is CASSFRGTMLAGNTIYF.

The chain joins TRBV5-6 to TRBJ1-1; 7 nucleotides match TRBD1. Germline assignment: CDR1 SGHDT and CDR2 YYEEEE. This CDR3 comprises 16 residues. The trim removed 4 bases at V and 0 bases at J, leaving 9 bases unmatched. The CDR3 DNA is TGTGCCAGCAGCCTAGGGGGCTTTGGGTTGAACACTGAAGCTTTCTTT. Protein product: CASSLGGFGLNTEAFF.

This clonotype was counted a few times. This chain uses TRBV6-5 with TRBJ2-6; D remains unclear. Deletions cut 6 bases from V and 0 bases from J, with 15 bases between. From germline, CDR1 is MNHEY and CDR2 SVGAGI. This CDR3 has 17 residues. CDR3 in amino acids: CASRPRPGPSGANVLTF. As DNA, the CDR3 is TGTGCCAGCAGACCTAGACCCGGCCCCTCTGGGGCCAACGTCCTGACTTTC.

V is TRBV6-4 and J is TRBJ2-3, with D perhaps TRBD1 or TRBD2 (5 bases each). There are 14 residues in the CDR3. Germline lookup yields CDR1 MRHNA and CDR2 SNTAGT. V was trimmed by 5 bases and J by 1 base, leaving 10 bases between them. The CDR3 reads CASSPMGGTDTQYF. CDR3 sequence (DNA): TGTGCCAGCAGTCCGATGGGGGGCACAGATACGCAGTATTTT.

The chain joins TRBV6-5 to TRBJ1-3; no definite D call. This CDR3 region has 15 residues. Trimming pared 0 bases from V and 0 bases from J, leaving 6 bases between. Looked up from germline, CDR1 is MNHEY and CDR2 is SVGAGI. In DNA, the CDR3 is TGTGCCAGCAGTTACTCGGCAGTCTCTGGAAACACCATATATTTT. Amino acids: CASSYSAVSGNTIYF.

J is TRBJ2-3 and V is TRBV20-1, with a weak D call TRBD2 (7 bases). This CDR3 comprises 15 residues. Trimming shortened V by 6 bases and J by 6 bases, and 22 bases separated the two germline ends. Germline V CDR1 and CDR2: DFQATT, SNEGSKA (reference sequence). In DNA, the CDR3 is TGCAGTGCCAGCCTTTGGGGGGGGGCTGACGATACGCAGTATTTT. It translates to CSASLWGGADDTQYF.

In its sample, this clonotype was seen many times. CDR3 loop: CASTVPGQGQGEQFF. The CDR3 bases are TGCGCCAGCACCGTCCCGGGACAGGGACAGGGTGAGCAGTTCTTC. The chain couples TRBV5-1 to TRBJ2-1, with TRBD1 identical over 9 bases. Germline loops: CDR1 SGHRS, CDR2 YFSETQ. V was clipped by 6 bases and J by 9 bases; unmatched bases: 13. The length of the CDR3 is 15 residues.

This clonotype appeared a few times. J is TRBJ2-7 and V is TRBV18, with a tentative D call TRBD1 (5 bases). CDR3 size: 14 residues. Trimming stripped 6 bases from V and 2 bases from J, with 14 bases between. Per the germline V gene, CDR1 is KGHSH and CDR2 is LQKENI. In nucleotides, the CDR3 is TGTGCCAGCTCGTCCGCCAGGGAAACCTACGAGCAGTACTTC. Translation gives CASSSARETYEQYF. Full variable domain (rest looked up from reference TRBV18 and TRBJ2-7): NAGVMQNPRHLVRRRGQEARLRCSPMKGHSHVYWYRQLPEEGLKFMVYLQKENIIDESGMPKERFSAEFPKEGPSILRIQQVVRGDSAAYFCASSSARETYEQYFGPGTRLTVT.

The CDR3 DNA follows: TGCAGTGTTCGGGGAATGACAGGGAGGAACACTGAAGCTTTCTTT. This codes for CSVRGMTGRNTEAFF. The rearrangement joins TRBV20-1 to TRBJ1-1; 7 bases match TRBD1. J was trimmed by 1 base and V by 7 bases; bases with no gene match: 12. The CDR3 sequence is 15 residues long. Germline CDR1 DFQATT, CDR2 SNEGSKA (reference sequence).

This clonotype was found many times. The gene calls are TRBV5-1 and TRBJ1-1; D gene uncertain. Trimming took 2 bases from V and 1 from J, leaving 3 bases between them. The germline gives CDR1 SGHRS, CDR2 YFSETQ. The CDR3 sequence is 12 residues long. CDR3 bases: TGCGCCAGCAGCTTTGGGAACACTGAAGCTTTCTTT. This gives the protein CASSFGNTEAFF. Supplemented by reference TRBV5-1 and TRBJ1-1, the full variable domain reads KAGVTQTPRYLIKTRGQQVTLSCSPISGHRSVSWYQQTPGQGLQFLFEYFSETQRNKGNFPGRFSGRQFSNSRSEMNVSTLELGDSALYLCASSFGNTEAFFGQGTRLTVV.

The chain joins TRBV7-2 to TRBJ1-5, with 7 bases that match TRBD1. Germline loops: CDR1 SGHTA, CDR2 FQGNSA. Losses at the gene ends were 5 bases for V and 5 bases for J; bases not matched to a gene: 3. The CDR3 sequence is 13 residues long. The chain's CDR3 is CASSTQGYQPQHF. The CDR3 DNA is TGTGCCAGCAGCACACAGGGGTATCAGCCCCAGCATTTT.

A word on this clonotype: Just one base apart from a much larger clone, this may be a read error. CDR3 nucleotide sequence: TGTGCCAGCAGTGTGTACCAAGAGACCCAGTACTTC. Translation: CASSVYQETQYF. The chain links TRBV12-3 or TRBV12-4 to TRBJ2-5; D not resolved. This CDR3 contains 12 residues. V shed 5 bases and J shed 0 bases, with 4 bases lying between them.

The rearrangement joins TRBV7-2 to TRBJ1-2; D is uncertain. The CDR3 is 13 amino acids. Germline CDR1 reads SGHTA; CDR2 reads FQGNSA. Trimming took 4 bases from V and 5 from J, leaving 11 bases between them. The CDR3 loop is CASSSPSLYGYTF. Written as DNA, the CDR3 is TGTGCCAGCAGCTCCCCCTCGCTTTATGGCTACACCTTC.

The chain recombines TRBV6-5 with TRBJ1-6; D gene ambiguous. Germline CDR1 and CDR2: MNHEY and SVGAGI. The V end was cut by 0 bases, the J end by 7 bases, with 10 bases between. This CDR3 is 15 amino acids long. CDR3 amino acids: CASSYSSTANSPLHF. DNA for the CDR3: TGTGCCAGCAGTTACTCGAGTACGGCCAATTCACCCCTCCACTTT.

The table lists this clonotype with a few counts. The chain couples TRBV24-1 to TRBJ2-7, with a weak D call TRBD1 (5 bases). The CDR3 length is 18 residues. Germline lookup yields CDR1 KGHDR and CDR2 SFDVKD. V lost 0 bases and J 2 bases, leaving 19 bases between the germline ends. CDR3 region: CATSDLRKTDTYTYEQYV. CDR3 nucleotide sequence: TGTGCCACCAGTGATTTGCGAAAGACGGACACCTACACCTACGAGCAGTACGTC.

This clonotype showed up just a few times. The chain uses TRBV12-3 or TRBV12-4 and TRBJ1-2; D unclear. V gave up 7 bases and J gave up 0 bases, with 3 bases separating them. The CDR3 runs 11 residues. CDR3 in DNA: TGTGCCAGCACCCCTAACTATGGCTACACCTTC. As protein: CASTPNYGYTF.

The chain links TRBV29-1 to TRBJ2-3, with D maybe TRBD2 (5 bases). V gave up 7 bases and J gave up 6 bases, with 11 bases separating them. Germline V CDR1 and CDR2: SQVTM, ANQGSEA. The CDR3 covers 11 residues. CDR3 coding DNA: TGCAGCGGGGCGGGCGTTGATACGCAGTATTTT. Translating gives CSGAGVDTQYF.

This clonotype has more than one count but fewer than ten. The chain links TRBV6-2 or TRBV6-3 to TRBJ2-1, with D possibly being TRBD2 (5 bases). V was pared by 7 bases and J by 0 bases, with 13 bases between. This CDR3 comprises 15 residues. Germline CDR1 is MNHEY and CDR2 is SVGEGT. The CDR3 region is CASKRAQTSYNEQFF. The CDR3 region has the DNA TGTGCCAGCAAGAGGGCCCAAACCTCCTACAATGAGCAGTTCTTC.

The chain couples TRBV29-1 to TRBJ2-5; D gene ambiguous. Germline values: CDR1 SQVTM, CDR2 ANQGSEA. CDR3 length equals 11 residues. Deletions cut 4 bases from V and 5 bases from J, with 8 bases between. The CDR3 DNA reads TGCAGCGTTGGTGGGGTTGAGACCCAGTACTTC. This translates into CSVGGVETQYF.

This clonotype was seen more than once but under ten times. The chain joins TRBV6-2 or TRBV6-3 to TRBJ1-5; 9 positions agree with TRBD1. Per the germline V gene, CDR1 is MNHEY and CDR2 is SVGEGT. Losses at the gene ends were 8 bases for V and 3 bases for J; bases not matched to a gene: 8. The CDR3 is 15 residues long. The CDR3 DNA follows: TGTGCCAGCGCGGACAGGGGATTCGTCAATCAGCCCCAGCATTTT. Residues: CASADRGFVNQPQHF.

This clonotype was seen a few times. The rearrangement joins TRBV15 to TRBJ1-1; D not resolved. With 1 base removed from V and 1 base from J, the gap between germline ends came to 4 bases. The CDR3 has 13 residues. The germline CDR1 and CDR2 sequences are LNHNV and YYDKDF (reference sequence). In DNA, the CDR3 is TGTGCCACCAGCAGAGTACGGAACACTGAAGCTTTCTTT. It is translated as CATSRVRNTEAFF.

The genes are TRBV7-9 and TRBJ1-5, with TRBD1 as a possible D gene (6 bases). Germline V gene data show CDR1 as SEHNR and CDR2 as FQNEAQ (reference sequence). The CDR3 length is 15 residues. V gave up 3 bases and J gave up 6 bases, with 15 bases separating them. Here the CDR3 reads CASSLDTGSFQPQHF. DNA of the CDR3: TGTGCCAGCAGCTTGGACACAGGGTCATTTCAGCCCCAGCATTTT.

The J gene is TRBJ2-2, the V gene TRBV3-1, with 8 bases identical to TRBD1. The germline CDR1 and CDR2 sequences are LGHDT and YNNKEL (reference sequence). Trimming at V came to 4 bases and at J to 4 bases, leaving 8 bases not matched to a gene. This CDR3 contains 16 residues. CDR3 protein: CASSRPGQVGTGELFF. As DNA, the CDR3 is TGTGCCAGCAGCCGTCCGGGACAGGTGGGCACCGGGGAGCTGTTTTTT.